This T cell receptor (beta chain) was identified during a study of cytomegalovirus exposure and HLA in healthy donors. The ends were cut back, 5 bases at V and 1 base at J, with 11 bases in the middle. The germline CDR1 and CDR2 sequences are SGHTA and FQGNSA. The CDR3 is 14 residues long. 13 Jbeta primers and 60 Vbeta primers were used for the PCR. Original processing methods: Approximately 12 million of roughly 81 million unique TCR beta chains were shared, per a later count. The repertoire was sequenced with immunoSEQ multiplex PCR; TCRdb's copy has only in-frame clones and lacks some. The V and J calls and the clone size are those of that table, but D and trimming were determined from the DNA. The sample has roughly 150,000 clones; nearly 80% are singletons. This clone occurred once.

V is TRBV7-2 and J is TRBJ1-2, with no clear D. Sequenced input: PBMCs. The clonotype was recovered from a woman aged 40 to 50 in good health and CMV-seronegative. CDR3 loop: CASSRLGVNYGYTF. The CDR3 DNA sequence: TGTGCCAGCAGCCGACTTGGTGTTAACTATGGCTACACCTTC.